These 27 T cell receptor beta chains originate from one sample sequenced in a study of T cell repertoires in urothelial bladder cancer. Profiling relied on immunoSEQ multiplex PCR, and the TCRdb table lists in-frame clones only, not all of them. The table lists under 15,000 clones, 66% of them singletons. The sequenced sample consisted of tumor-infiltrating cells from bladder cancer. These receptors all stem from a human donor with urothelial carcinoma.

The chain is built from TRBV18 and TRBJ2-2, with 8 bases aligning to TRBD1. V shed 3 bases and J 3 bases; nucleotides not matched to a gene: 9. Germline-derived CDR1 and CDR2 are KGHSH and LQKENI. The CDR3 runs to 17 residues. CDR3 residues: CASSPGTGRIDTGELFF. CDR3 bases: TGTGCCAGCTCACCCGGGACAGGTCGAATTGACACCGGGGAGCTGTTTTTT.

This clone was recorded a few times. This chain joins TRBV5-4 and TRBJ1-2; no firm D call. This CDR3 has 12 amino acids. CDR1 SGHNT and CDR2 YYREEE come from the germline V gene (reference sequence). The V end was cut by 0 bases, the J end by 4 bases, with 4 bases between. The CDR3 DNA reads TGTGCCAGCAGCTTGGACAGCTATGGCTACACCTTC. Its translation: CASSLDSYGYTF.

The CDR3 protein is CASSGRTSGGNTGELFF. The CDR3 DNA reads TGCGCCAGCAGCGGGCGGACTAGCGGGGGGAACACCGGGGAGCTGTTTTTT. This chain connects TRBV5-1 to TRBJ2-2; 13 nucleotides line up with TRBD2. The junction had 4 bases not matched to a gene; V was cut back by 4 bases and J by 1 base. This CDR3 comprises 17 residues. CDR1 and CDR2 from the germline V gene are SGHRS and YFSETQ.

V usage is TRBV19 and J usage is TRBJ2-3, with 7 bases lining up with TRBD1. The CDR3 has 16 residues. Unmatched junction bases numbered 13, after V lost 5 bases and J lost 5 bases. Germline CDR1 LNHDA, CDR2 SQIVND (reference sequence). The DNA of the CDR3 is TGTGCCAGTAGTGCCCCGGGACAGCCCCAATTAGATACGCAGTATTTT. It codes for CASSAPGQPQLDTQYF.

The gene calls are TRBV19 and TRBJ1-2; 9 nucleotides agree with TRBD1. Unmatched junction bases numbered 5, after V lost 5 bases and J lost 7 bases. CDR1 and CDR2 from the germline V gene are LNHDA and SQIVND (reference sequence). The CDR3 loop spans 13 amino acids. The CDR3 nucleotides read TGTGCCAGTAGTGTGGGACAGGGAATTGGCTACACCTTC. It is translated as CASSVGQGIGYTF.

This rearrangement joins TRBV6-1 to TRBJ2-7; the D gene is possibly TRBD1 (6 bases). CDR1 and CDR2 from the germline V gene are MNHNS and SASEGT. V was trimmed by 2 bases and J by 4 bases, leaving 9 bases between them. The CDR3 runs to 13 residues. Written as DNA, the CDR3 is TGTGCCAGCAGTGAATCAAGGGGGTACGAGCAGTACTTC. It yields the protein CASSESRGYEQYF.

V gene TRBV2 combines with J gene TRBJ2-5; D is unclear. V lost 4 bases and J 7 bases, leaving 7 bases between the germline ends. The CDR3 consists of 11 residues. Germline values: CDR1 SNHLY, CDR2 FYNNEI. The CDR3 DNA sequence: TGTGCCAGCAGTGTTCCTGGGACCCAGTACTTC. Translating gives CASSVPGTQYF.

The chain employs TRBV30 and TRBJ2-5; a possible D gene is TRBD1 (5 bases). V was cut by 2 bases and J by 2 bases, with 6 bases left in between. CDR1 and CDR2 from the germline V gene are GTSNPN and SVGIG (reference sequence). The CDR3 runs to 12 residues. The CDR3 sequence: CAWSRQQETQYF. The CDR3 nucleotides read TGTGCCTGGAGTCGACAGCAAGAGACCCAGTACTTC.

The genes are TRBV6-6 and TRBJ2-1; D not certain. The V end was cut by 2 bases, the J end by 7 bases, with 3 bases between. Per germline, CDR1 MNHNY and CDR2 SVGAGI (reference sequence). The CDR3 runs 11 residues. CDR3 DNA: TGTGCCAGCAGTTACGAGAATGAGCAGTTCTTC. It translates to CASSYENEQFF.

This clone has a single count. The chain uses TRBV18 and TRBJ1-6; 10 nucleotides align to TRBD1. The germline V gene encodes CDR1 KGHSH and CDR2 LQKENI. There are 14 residues in the CDR3. With 5 bases clipped from V and 9 bases from J, the junction kept 4 bases outside the gene matches. DNA for the CDR3: TGTGCCAGCTCAGGGACAGGGGAGCGTTCACCCCTCCACTTT. Translating gives CASSGTGERSPLHF.

The rearrangement uses TRBV4-3 and TRBJ2-3; 7 bases are shared with TRBD2. Germline CDR1 LGHNA, CDR2 YSLEER. CDR3 length equals 14 residues. V lost 1 base to trimming and J lost 5 bases; unmatched junction nucleotides: 3. The CDR3 protein is CASSQAPSGDTQYF. CDR3 coding DNA: TGCGCCAGCAGCCAAGCTCCTAGCGGAGATACGCAGTATTTT.

This clone appeared a few times. V gene TRBV7-7 combines with J gene TRBJ2-1, with 11 bases fitting TRBD2. Trimming cost V 5 bases and J 13 bases; bases outside gene matches: 7. Germline V gene lookup returns CDR1 SSHAT and CDR2 FNYEAQ (reference sequence). This CDR3 comprises 13 residues. This CDR3 is CASSEVAGGPQFF. The CDR3 DNA follows: TGTGCCAGCAGCGAGGTAGCGGGGGGGCCTCAGTTCTTC.

A few counts support this clone. The chain employs TRBV11-2 and TRBJ2-7, with a tentative D call TRBD2 (6 bases). The CDR3 consists of 14 residues. V dropped 0 bases and J dropped 4 bases, with 10 bases sitting between them. Germline CDR1 and CDR2: SGHAT and FQNNGV. CDR3 in amino acids: CASSLESGTYEQYF. The DNA of the CDR3 is TGTGCCAGCAGCTTAGAGTCAGGGACTTACGAGCAGTACTTC.

The chain is built from TRBV7-7 and TRBJ2-5; D is unresolved. Germline CDR1 and CDR2: SSHAT and FNYEAQ (reference sequence). The CDR3 is made up of 15 amino acids. Between the trimmed V and J ends, which lost 3 bases and 4 bases, there was a span of 15 bases. CDR3 residues: CASSLANTPVETQYF. The CDR3 DNA reads as TGTGCCAGCAGCTTGGCGAACACTCCTGTAGAGACCCAGTACTTC.

This rearrangement joins TRBV30 to TRBJ2-5; a weak D match, TRBD1 (5 bases). Trimming took off 2 bases at V and 4 bases at J, with 14 bases between the two ends. Looked up from germline, CDR1 is GTSNPN and CDR2 is SVGIG (reference sequence). The CDR3 length is 14 residues. The CDR3 spells CAWSWAGIAETQYF. The CDR3 nucleotides read TGTGCCTGGAGTTGGGCAGGGATCGCAGAGACCCAGTACTTC.

The chain couples TRBV7-2 to TRBJ1-1, with D hard to call. The CDR3 sequence is 13 residues long. CDR1 and CDR2 (germline): SGHTA, FQGNSA. The V and J ends lost 3 bases and 0 bases respectively, with 5 bases between them. This CDR3 reads CASSFKVNTEAFF. CDR3 DNA sequence: TGTGCCAGCAGCTTTAAGGTGAACACTGAAGCTTTCTTT.

This clone was seen only once. The chain combines TRBV7-2 with TRBJ1-5, with 10 bases that match TRBD1. The CDR3 length is 15 residues. Looked up from germline, CDR1 is SGHTA and CDR2 is FQGNSA. Losses at the gene ends were 1 base for V and 7 bases for J; bases not matched to a gene: 4. The CDR3 loop reads CASSLGDRGLQPQHF. The CDR3, as DNA: TGTGCCAGCAGCTTAGGGGACAGGGGTTTGCAGCCCCAGCATTTT.

The gene calls are TRBV27 and TRBJ1-2; no clear D gene. The CDR3 has 14 residues. The V and J ends lost 1 base and 2 bases respectively, with 8 bases between them. Germline lookup yields CDR1 MNHEY and CDR2 SMNVEV (reference sequence). The CDR3, as DNA: TGTGCCAGCAGTTTATTGGGAGGGAACTATGGCTACACCTTC. It is translated as CASSLLGGNYGYTF.

J is TRBJ2-3 and V is TRBV9; D ambiguous. The ends were cut back, 4 bases at V and 3 bases at J, with 9 bases in the middle. Germline CDR1 SGDLS, CDR2 YYNGEE. CDR3 length: 13 residues. CDR3: CASSTSGTDTQYF. CDR3 nucleotide sequence: TGTGCCAGCAGCACGTCAGGAACAGATACGCAGTATTTT.

V gene TRBV6-1 combines with J gene TRBJ1-5; a weak D match, TRBD1 (6 bases). Germline assignment: CDR1 MNHNS and CDR2 SASEGT. V lost 8 bases to trimming and J lost 6 bases, with 14 bases between them. The CDR3 is made up of 13 amino acids. CDR3 residues: CASSIQGGQPQHF. CDR3 DNA sequence: TGTGCCAGCTCGATACAGGGAGGTCAGCCCCAGCATTTT.

This chain connects TRBV10-3 to TRBJ2-5; 8 bases agree with TRBD2. CDR3 length: 15 amino acids. CDR1 ENHRY and CDR2 SYGVKD come from the germline V gene. Trimming took 0 bases from V and 3 from J; bases not matched to a gene: 3. The CDR3 DNA follows: TGTGCCATCAGTGAGTCGGGACTAGTTGAAGAGACCCAGTACTTC. Protein product: CAISESGLVEETQYF.

This clone came up a few times. The genes are TRBV2 and TRBJ2-5, with 9 positions matching TRBD2. The length of the CDR3 is 14 residues. The J segment lost 3 bases and the V segment lost 4 bases, leaving 3 bases of the junction unmatched. Germline assignment: CDR1 SNHLY and CDR2 FYNNEI. The CDR3: CASSGGGGKETQYF. CDR3 coding DNA: TGTGCCAGCAGTGGCGGGGGGGGTAAAGAGACCCAGTACTTC.

This clone occurred a few times. The chain joins TRBV7-6 to TRBJ1-3; TRBD1 is a possible D gene (5 bases). The CDR3 is 16 amino acids. CDR1 and CDR2 (germline): SGHVS, FNYEAQ. V lost 4 bases to trimming and J lost 0 bases, with 13 bases between them. The CDR3 protein is CASSSLDSYSGNTIYF. CDR3 sequence (DNA): TGTGCCAGCAGCTCCCTCGACAGTTACTCTGGAAACACCATATATTTT.

V is TRBV5-1 and J is TRBJ1-2; D ambiguous. The CDR3 is 13 residues long. Germline loops: CDR1 SGHRS, CDR2 YFSETQ. Trimming stripped 0 bases from V and 3 bases from J, with 6 bases between. The DNA of the CDR3 is TGCGCCAGCAGCTTGGCAACAGACTATGGCTACACCTTC. It yields the protein CASSLATDYGYTF.

The rearrangement links TRBV4-3 to TRBJ2-1, with D possibly TRBD1 on 6 matching bases. Germline V gene data show CDR1 as LGHNA and CDR2 as YSLEER. V lost 1 base and J lost 1, with 14 bases in between. CDR3 length equals 17 residues. CDR3 sequence (DNA): TGCGCCAGCAGCCAAGTCAGTTTTGGACAGTCCTACAATGAGCAGTTCTTC. This gives the protein CASSQVSFGQSYNEQFF.

The chain joins TRBV30 to TRBJ1-6; no reliable D call. V was trimmed by 0 bases and J by 11 bases, leaving 11 bases between them. Germline CDR1 and CDR2: GTSNPN and SVGIG (reference sequence). The CDR3 length is 13 residues. The CDR3 reads CAWSVGPRAPLHF. DNA for the CDR3: TGTGCCTGGAGTGTGGGTCCACGGGCACCCCTCCACTTT.

This clone has a handful of counts. The DNA of the CDR3 is TGTGCCAGCAGCCAAATGGCTGAAGCTTTCTTT. Protein sequence: CASSQMAEAFF. This chain uses TRBV14 with TRBJ1-1, with D uncertain. Deletions cut 2 bases from V and 6 bases from J, with 4 bases between. Germline loops: CDR1 SGHDN, CDR2 FVKESK. CDR3 length: 11 residues.